This record looks at one TCR beta chain sequence and its context. What it binds is unknown. A clone one base away is much larger, so this may be a read error. V shed 5 bases and J shed 3 bases, with 17 bases lying between them. The CDR3 is 15 residues long. The germline gives CDR1 MDHEN, CDR2 SYDVKM. Reasons for excluding patients were uncontrolled infection, other autoimmune disease, pregnancy or lactation. Diagnoses used clinical symptoms, serum thyroxine and TRAb, thyroid ultrasound and orbital computed tomography. From more than 9 ml of fresh peripheral blood, PBMCs were isolated. Amplified TCR beta CDR3 regions came from RNA transcripts. The HTBI primer set drove a first-round RT-PCR of the TCR CDR3. A single record per CDR3 protein comes from TCRdb applying MiXCR to the multiplex PCR reads. The sample holds roughly 290,000 distinct CDR3 sequences, approximately 17% seen once. The data derive from a study of T cells in Graves' hyperthyroidism and ophthalmopathy. The study, taken as a whole, reports: In the analysis, a 13 V-J model separated ophthalmopathy from stable hyperthyroidism.

The receptor comes from a woman in her sixties with Graves' ophthalmopathy. The sample was blood. The chain is built from TRBV28 and TRBJ2-7, with a weak D call TRBD1 (5 bases). The CDR3 nucleotides read TGTGCCAGCAGTCACCTGAGCCAGGGAATCTACGAGCAGTACTTC. This codes for CASSHLSQGIYEQYF.